The 5 T cell receptor beta chains presented below share a single source sample, sequenced in a study of regulatory T cells in long-lasting Graves disease (dated by TCRdb to about 2021). Library method: multiplex PCR. Sequencing took place on an Illumina HiSeq 4000. iRepertoire HTBI primers and Arm-PCR amplification of CDR3 regions were used to construct TCR beta libraries. Starting from the raw public reads, TCRdb applied fastp trimming at Q25, assembled clones with MiXCR and retained in-frame beta chains. All rows with the same CDR3 protein become a single entry with the most common DNA and genes. The sample has roughly 250,000 distinct CDR3 sequences on record, about 18% of them singletons. 14% of the sample goes to the ten largest clones. The time point label of this sample denotes: newly diagnosed GD, antithyroid drugs for less than 3 months. RNA was extracted from PBMCs in TRIzol for both TCR sequencing and RNA sequencing.

The data were also submitted as part of a second study, on T cells in Graves' hyperthyroidism and ophthalmopathy.

The sequencing used peripheral blood mononuclear cells (PBMCs), collected at new diagnosis, from a patient treated with antithyroid drugs. The receptors originated from a young woman with Graves disease. Donor details come from another sample of the same person, matched by shared clones.

This clonotype has at least ten counts. The genes are TRBV12-3 or TRBV12-4 and TRBJ2-5; 10 nucleotides line up with TRBD2. Trimming removed 5 bases from V and 0 bases from J; junction bases left unmatched: 9. This CDR3 region has 17 residues. The CDR3 protein is CASSPVLAGDYQETQYF. Written as DNA, the CDR3 is TGTGCCAGCAGTCCTGTCCTAGCGGGGGATTACCAAGAGACCCAGTACTTC.

This chain joins TRBV6-1 and TRBJ2-3; no clear D gene. The V end lost 5 bases, the J end lost 5 bases, and 20 bases lay between the germline ends. Per the germline V gene, CDR1 is MNHNS and CDR2 is SASEGT. CDR3 length: 16 amino acids. CDR3 bases: TGTGCCAGCAGTCCCCCCGATGGGCCCGAAAAAGATACGCAGTATTTT. Amino acid sequence: CASSPPDGPEKDTQYF.

The chain joins TRBV7-2 to TRBJ2-3; 8 bases match TRBD2. From germline, CDR1 is SGHTA and CDR2 FQGNSA. V lost 2 bases to trimming and J lost 2 bases; unmatched junction nucleotides: 3. There are 15 residues in the CDR3. The CDR3 DNA follows: TGTGCCAGCAGCTTATCGGGACTAGTCACAGATACGCAGTATTTT. Amino acids: CASSLSGLVTDTQYF.

This clonotype was counted only a few times. The V and J genes are TRBV5-4 and TRBJ2-5, with 7 bases matching TRBD1. Germline assignment: CDR1 SGHNT and CDR2 YYREEE (reference sequence). With 2 bases clipped from V and 7 bases from J, the junction kept 8 bases outside the gene matches. The CDR3 extends over 14 amino acids. The CDR3 protein is CASSFSGGLSTQYF. CDR3 nucleotides: TGTGCCAGCAGCTTTTCAGGGGGATTGTCGACCCAGTACTTC.

This clonotype was observed at least ten times. This chain connects TRBV20-1 to TRBJ1-2; 11 bases are shared with TRBD1. Germline-derived CDR1 and CDR2 are DFQATT and SNEGSKA (reference sequence). CDR3 size: 13 residues. V was pared by 5 bases and J by 7 bases, with 6 bases of the junction left unmatched. The CDR3 loop is CSAGQDRGLGYTF. The CDR3 bases are TGCAGTGCTGGCCAGGACAGGGGGCTTGGCTACACCTTC.